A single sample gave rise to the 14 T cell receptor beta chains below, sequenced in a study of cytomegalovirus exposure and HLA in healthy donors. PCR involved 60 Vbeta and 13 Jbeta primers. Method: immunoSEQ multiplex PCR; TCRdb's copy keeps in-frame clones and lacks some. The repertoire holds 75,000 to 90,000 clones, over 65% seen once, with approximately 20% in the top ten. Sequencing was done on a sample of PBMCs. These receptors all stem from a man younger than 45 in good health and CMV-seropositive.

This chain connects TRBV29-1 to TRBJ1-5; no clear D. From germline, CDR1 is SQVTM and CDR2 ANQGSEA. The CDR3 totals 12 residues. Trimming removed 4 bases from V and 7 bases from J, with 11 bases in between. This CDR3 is CSVGLGGQPQHF. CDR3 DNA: TGCAGCGTTGGCTTGGGAGGACAGCCCCAGCATTTT. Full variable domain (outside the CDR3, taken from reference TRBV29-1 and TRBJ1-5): SAVISQKPSRDICQRGTSLTIQCQVDSQVTMMFWYRQQPGQSLTLIATANQGSEATYESGFVIDKFPISRPNLTFSTLTVSNMSPEDSSIYLCSVGLGGQPQHFGDGTRLSIL.

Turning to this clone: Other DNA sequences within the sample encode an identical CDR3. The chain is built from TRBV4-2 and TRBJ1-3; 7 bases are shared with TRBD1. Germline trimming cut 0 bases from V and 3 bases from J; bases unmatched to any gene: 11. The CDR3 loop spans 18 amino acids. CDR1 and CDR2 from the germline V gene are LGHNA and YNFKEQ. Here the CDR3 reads CASSQEGLTGPDGNTIYF. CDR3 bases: TGTGCCAGCAGCCAAGAGGGTCTGACAGGGCCGGATGGAAACACCATATATTTT.

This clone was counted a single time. Here the CDR3 reads CASSFRQANQPQHF. DNA for the CDR3: TGTGCCAGTAGTTTCCGACAGGCCAATCAGCCCCAGCATTTT. The rearrangement joins TRBV19 to TRBJ1-5, with a tentative D call TRBD1 (6 bases). CDR1 and CDR2 (germline): LNHDA, SQIVND (reference sequence). Between the trimmed V and J ends, which lost 5 bases and 3 bases, there was a span of 11 bases. The CDR3 consists of 14 residues. The complete variable domain, with remaining parts taken from reference TRBV19 and TRBJ1-5, reads DGGITQSPKYLFRKEGQNVTLSCEQNLNHDAMYWYRQDPGQGLRLIYYSQIVNDFQKGDIAEGYSVSREKKESFPLTVTSAQKNPTAFYLCASSFRQANQPQHFGDGTRLSIL.

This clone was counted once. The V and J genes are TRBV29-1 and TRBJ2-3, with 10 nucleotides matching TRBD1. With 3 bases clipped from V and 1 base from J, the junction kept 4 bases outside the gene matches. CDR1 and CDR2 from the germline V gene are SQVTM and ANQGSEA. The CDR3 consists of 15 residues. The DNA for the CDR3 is TGCAGCGTTGACGGCGGGACAGGGGGCACAGATACGCAGTATTTT. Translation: CSVDGGTGGTDTQYF.

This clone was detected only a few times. The CDR3 DNA reads TGTGCCGGCCAGGGAGGGGCATTGGGTGGCTACACCTTC. Translated, it gives CAGQGGALGGYTF. The chain links TRBV7-9 to TRBJ1-2; the D gene is possibly TRBD1 (5 bases). V was clipped by 11 bases and J by 7 bases, with 20 bases between them. CDR3 length: 13 residues. Germline CDR1 is SEHNR and CDR2 is FQNEAQ (reference sequence).

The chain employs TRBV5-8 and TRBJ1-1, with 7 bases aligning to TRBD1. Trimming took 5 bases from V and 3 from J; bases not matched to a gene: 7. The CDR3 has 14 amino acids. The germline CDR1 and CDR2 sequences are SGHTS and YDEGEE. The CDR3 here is CASSHTGEDTEAFF. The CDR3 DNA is TGTGCCAGCAGTCATACAGGGGAAGACACTGAAGCTTTCTTT. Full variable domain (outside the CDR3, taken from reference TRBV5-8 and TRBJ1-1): EAGVTQSPTHLIKTRGQQATLRCSPISGHTSVYWYQQALGLGLQFLLWYDEGEERNRGNFPPRFSGRQFPNYSSELNVNALELEDSALYLCASSHTGEDTEAFFGQGTRLTVV.

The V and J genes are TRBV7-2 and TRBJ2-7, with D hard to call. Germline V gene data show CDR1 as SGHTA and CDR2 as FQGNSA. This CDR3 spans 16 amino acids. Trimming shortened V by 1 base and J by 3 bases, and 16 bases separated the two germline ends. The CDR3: CASSLDLNVAVYEQYF. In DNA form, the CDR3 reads TGTGCCAGCAGCTTAGATTTGAACGTGGCTGTCTACGAGCAGTACTTC.

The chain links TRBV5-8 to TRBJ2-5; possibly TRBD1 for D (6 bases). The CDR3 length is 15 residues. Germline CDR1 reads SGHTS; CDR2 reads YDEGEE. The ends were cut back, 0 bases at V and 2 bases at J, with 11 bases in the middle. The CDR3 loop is CASSLGGGLQETQYF. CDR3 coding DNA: TGTGCCAGCAGCTTGGGAGGGGGATTACAAGAGACCCAGTACTTC. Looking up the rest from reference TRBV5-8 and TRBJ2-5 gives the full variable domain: EAGVTQSPTHLIKTRGQQATLRCSPISGHTSVYWYQQALGLGLQFLLWYDEGEERNRGNFPPRFSGRQFPNYSSELNVNALELEDSALYLCASSLGGGLQETQYFGPGTRLLVL.

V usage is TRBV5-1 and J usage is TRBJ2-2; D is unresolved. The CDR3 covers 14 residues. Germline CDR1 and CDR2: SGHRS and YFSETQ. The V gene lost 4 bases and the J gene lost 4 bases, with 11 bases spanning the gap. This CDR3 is CASSPGYGTGELFF. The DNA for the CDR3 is TGCGCCAGCAGCCCCGGGTATGGCACCGGGGAGCTGTTTTTT.

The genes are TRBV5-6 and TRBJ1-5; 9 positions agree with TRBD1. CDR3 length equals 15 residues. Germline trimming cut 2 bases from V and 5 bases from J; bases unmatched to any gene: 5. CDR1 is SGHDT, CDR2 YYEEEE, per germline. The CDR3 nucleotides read TGTGCCAGCAGCTTACAGGGGGCGGGGGATCAGCCCCAGCATTTT. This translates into CASSLQGAGDQPQHF.

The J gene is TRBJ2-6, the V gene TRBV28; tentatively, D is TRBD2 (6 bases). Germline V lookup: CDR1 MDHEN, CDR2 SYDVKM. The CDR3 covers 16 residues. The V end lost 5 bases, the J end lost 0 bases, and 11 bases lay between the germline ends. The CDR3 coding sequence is TGTGCCAGCAGTGCCCCGGGGGACTCTGGGGCCAACGTCCTGACTTTC. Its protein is CASSAPGDSGANVLTF.

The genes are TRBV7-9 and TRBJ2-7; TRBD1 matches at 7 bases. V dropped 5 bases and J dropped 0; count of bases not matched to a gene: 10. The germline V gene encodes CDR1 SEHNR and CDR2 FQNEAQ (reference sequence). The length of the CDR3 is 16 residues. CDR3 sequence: CASSQSSGTVSYEQYF. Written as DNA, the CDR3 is TGTGCCAGCAGCCAATCATCCGGGACAGTCTCCTACGAGCAGTACTTC. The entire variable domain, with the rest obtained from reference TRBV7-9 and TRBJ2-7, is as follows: DTGVSQNPRHKITKRGQNVTFRCDPISEHNRLYWYRQTLGQGPEFLTYFQNEAQLEKSRLLSDRFSAERPKGSFSTLEIQRTEQGDSAMYLCASSQSSGTVSYEQYFGPGTRLTVT.

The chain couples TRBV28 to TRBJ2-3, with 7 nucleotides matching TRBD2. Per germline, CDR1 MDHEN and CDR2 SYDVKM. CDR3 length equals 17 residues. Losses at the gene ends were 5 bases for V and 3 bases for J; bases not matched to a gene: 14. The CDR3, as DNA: TGTGCCAGCAGTACAAACCTGGCGGGAGCTAGTACAGATACGCAGTATTTT. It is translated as CASSTNLAGASTDTQYF.

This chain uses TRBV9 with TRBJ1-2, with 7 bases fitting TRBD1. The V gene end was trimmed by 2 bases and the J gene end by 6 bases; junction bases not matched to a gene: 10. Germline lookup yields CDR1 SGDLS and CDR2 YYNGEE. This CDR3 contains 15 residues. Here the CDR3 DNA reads TGTGCCAGCAGCGTGGAGGGGGCGCTTTCGAATGGCTACACCTTC. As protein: CASSVEGALSNGYTF.